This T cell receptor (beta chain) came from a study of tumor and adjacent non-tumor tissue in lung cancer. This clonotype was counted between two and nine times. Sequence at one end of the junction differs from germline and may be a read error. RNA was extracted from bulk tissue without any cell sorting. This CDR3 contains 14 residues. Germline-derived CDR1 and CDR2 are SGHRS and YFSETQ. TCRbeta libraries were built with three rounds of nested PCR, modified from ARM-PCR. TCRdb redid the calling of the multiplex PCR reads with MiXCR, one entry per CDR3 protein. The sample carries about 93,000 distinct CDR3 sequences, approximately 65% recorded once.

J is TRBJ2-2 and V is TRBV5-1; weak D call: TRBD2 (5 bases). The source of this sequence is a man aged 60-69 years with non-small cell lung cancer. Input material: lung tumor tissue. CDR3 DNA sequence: TGTGCCAGCGGCCTGAAAACTAGTTCCGGGGAGCTGTTTTTT. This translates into CASGLKTSSGELFF.